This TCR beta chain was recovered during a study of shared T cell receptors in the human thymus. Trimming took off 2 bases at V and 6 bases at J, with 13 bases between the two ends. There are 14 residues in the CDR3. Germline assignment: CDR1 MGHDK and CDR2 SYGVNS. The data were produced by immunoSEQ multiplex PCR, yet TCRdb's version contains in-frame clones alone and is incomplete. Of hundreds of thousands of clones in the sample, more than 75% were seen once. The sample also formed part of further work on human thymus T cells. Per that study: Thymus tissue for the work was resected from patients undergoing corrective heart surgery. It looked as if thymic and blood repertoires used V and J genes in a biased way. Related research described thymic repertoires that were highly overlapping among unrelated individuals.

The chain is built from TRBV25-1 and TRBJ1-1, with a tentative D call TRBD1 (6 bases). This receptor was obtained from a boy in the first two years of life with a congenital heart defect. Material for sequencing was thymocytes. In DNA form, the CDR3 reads TGTGCCAGCAGTGAACAGGGGTATCATTCTGAAGCTTTCTTT. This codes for CASSEQGYHSEAFF.